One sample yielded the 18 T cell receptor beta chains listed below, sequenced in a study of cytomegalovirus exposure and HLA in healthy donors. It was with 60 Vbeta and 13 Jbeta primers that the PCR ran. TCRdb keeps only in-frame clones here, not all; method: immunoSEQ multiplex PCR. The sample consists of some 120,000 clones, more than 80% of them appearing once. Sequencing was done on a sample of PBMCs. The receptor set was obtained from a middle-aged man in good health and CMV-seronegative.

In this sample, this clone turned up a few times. The CDR3 protein is CAISEGGRDTGELFF. DNA of the CDR3: TGTGCCATCAGTGAGGGCGGGAGGGACACCGGGGAGCTGTTTTTT. This chain links TRBV10-3 with TRBJ2-2; 9 bases map to TRBD2. CDR1 and CDR2 (germline): ENHRY, SYGVKD. There are 15 residues in the CDR3. The ends lost 2 bases at V and 3 bases at J; junction bases unmatched: 1.

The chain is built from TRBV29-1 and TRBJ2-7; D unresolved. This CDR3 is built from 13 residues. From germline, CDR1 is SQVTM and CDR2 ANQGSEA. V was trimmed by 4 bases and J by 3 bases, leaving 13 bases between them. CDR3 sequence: CSVVQGGYYEQYF. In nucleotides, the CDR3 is TGCAGCGTTGTTCAAGGCGGTTACTACGAGCAGTACTTC.

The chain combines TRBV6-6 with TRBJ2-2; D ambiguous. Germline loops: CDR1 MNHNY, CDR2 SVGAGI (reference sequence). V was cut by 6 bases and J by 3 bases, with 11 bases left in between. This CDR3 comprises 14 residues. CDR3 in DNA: TGTGCCAGCAGCCTCCCCCGAGACACCGGGGAGCTGTTTTTT. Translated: CASSLPRDTGELFF.

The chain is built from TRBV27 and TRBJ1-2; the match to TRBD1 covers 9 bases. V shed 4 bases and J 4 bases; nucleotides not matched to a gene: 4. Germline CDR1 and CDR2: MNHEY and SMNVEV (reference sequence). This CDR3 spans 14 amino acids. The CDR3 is CASSSWGQGYGYTF. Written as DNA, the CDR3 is TGTGCCAGCAGTTCCTGGGGACAGGGCTATGGCTACACCTTC.

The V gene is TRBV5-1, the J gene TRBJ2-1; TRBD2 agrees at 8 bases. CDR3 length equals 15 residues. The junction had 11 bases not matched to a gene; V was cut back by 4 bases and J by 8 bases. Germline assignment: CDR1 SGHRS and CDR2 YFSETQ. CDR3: CASSPFVAGGYEQFF. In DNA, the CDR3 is TGCGCCAGCAGCCCCTTCGTGGCGGGAGGCTATGAGCAGTTCTTC.

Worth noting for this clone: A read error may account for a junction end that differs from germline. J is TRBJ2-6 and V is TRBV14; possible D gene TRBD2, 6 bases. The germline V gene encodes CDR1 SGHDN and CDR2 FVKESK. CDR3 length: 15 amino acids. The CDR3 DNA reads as TGTGCCAGCAGCCAAGGGGGGACTGGGGCCAACGGCCTGACTTTC. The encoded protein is CASSQGGTGANGLTF.

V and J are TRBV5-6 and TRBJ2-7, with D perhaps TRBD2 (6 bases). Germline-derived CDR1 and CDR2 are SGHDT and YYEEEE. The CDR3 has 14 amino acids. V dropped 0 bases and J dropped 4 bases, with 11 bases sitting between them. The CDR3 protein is CASSLGLEGYEQYF. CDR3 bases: TGTGCCAGCAGCTTGGGACTAGAAGGGTACGAGCAGTACTTC.

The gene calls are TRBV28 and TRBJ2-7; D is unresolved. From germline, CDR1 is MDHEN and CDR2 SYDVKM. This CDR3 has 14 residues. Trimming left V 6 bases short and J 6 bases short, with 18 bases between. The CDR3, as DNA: TGTGCCAGCAGCCCACTCGGAGAGATAGGCGAGCAGTACTTC. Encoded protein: CASSPLGEIGEQYF.

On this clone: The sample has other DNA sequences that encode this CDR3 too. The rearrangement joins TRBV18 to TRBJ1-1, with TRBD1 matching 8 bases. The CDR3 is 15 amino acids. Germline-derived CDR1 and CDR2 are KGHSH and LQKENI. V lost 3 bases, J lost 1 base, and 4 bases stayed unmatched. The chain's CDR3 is CASSPQGAENTEAFF. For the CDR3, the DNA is TGTGCCAGCTCACCCCAGGGGGCTGAGAACACTGAAGCTTTCTTT. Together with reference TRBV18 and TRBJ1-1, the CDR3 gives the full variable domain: NAGVMQNPRHLVRRRGQEARLRCSPMKGHSHVYWYRQLPEEGLKFMVYLQKENIIDESGMPKERFSAEFPKEGPSILRIQQVVRGDSAAYFCASSPQGAENTEAFFGQGTRLTVV.

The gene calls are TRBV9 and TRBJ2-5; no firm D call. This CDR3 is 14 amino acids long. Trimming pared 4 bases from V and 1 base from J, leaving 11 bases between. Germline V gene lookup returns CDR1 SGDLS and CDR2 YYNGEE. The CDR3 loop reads CASSPRSSQETQYF. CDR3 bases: TGTGCCAGCAGCCCTCGGAGCAGCCAAGAGACCCAGTACTTC.

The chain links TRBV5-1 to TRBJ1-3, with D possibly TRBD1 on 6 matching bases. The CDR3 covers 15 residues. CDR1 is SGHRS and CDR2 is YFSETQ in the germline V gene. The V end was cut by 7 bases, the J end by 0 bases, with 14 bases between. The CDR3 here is CASALDRSSGNTIYF. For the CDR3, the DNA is TGCGCCAGCGCGTTAGACAGGTCCTCTGGAAACACCATATATTTT.

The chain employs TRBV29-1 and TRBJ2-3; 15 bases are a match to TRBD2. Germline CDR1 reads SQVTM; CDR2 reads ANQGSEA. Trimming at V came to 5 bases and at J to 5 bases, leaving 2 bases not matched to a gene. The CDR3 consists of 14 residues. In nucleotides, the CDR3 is TGCAGCGTTCGGACTAGCGGGAGGGGAGATACGCAGTATTTT. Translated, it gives CSVRTSGRGDTQYF.

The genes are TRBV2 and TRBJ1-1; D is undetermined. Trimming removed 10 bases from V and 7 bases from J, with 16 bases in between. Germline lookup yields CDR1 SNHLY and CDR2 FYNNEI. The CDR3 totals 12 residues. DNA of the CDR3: TGTGCCAAGACCCCCCCCCGGGGTGAAGCTTTCTTT. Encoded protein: CAKTPPRGEAFF.

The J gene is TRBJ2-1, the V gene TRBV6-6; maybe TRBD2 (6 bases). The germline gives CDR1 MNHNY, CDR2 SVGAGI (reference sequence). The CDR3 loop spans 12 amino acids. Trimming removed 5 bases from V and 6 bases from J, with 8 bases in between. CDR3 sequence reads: CASSPGVNEQFF. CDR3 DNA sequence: TGTGCCAGCAGTCCGGGGGTCAATGAGCAGTTCTTC.

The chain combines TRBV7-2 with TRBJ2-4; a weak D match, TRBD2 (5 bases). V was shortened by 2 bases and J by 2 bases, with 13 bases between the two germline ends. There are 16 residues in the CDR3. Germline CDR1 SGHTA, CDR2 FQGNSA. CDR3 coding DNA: TGTGCCAGCAGCTTACGGGGTGACGGGACCAAAAACATTCAGTACTTC. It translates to CASSLRGDGTKNIQYF.

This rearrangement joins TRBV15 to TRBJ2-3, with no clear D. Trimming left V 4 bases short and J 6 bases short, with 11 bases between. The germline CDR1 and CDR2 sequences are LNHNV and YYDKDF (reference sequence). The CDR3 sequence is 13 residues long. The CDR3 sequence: CATSMARRDTQYF. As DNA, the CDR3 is TGTGCCACCAGCATGGCTAGGCGGGATACGCAGTATTTT.

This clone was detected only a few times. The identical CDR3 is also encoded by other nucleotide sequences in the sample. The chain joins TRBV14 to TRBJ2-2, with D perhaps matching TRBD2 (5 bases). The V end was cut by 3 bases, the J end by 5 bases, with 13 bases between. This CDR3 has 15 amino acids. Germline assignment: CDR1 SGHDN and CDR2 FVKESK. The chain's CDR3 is CASSQAAGGTGELFF. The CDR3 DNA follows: TGTGCCAGCAGCCAGGCGGCGGGTGGGACCGGGGAGCTGTTTTTT. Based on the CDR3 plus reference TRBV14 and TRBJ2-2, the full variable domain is EAGVTQFPSHSVIEKGQTVTLRCDPISGHDNLYWYRRVMGKEIKFLLHFVKESKQDESGMPNNRFLAERTGGTYSTLKVQPAELEDSGVYFCASSQAAGGTGELFFGEGSRLTVL.

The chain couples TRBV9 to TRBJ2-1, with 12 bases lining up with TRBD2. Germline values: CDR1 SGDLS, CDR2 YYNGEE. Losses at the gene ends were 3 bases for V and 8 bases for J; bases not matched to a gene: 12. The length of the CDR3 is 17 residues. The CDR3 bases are TGTGCCAGCAGCGCCTTCGGACTAGCGGGGCGGGGGGATGAGCAGTTCTTC. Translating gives CASSAFGLAGRGDEQFF.